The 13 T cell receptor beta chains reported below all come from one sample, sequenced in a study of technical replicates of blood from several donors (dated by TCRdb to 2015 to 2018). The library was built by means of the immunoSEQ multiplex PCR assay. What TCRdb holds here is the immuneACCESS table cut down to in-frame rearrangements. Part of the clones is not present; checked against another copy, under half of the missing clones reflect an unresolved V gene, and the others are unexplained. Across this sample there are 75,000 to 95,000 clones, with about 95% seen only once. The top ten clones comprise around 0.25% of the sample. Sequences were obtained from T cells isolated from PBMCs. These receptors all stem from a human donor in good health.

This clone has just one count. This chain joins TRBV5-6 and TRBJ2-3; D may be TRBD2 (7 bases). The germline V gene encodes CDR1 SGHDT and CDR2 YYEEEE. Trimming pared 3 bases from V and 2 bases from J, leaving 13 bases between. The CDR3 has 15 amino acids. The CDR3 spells CASSWKGGFTDTQYF. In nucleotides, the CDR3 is TGTGCCAGCAGCTGGAAGGGGGGGTTCACAGATACGCAGTATTTT.

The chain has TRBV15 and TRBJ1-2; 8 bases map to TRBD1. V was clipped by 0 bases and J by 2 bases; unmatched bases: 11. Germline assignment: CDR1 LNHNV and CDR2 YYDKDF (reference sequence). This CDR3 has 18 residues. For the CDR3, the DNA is TGTGCCACCAGCAGAGATCGGGACAGGCCTAAACCCAACTATGGCTACACCTTC. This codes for CATSRDRDRPKPNYGYTF.

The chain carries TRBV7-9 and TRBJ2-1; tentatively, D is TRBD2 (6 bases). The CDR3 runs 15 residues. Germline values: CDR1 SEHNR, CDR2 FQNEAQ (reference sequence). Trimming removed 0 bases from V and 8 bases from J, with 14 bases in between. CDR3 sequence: CASSLAGGPADEQFF. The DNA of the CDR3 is TGTGCCAGCAGCTTAGCGGGGGGACCCGCCGATGAGCAGTTCTTC.

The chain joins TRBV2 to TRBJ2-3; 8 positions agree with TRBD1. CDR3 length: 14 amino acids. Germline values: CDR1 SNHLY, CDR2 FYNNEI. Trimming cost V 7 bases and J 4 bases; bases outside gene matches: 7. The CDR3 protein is CASTTTGGADTQYF. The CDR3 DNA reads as TGTGCCAGCACTACAACAGGGGGAGCAGATACGCAGTATTTT.

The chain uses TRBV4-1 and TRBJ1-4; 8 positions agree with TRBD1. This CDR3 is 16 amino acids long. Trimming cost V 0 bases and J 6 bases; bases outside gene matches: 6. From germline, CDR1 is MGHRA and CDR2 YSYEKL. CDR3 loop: CASSQDQGAGDEKLFF. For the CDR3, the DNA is TGCGCCAGCAGCCAAGACCAGGGGGCTGGTGATGAAAAACTGTTTTTT.

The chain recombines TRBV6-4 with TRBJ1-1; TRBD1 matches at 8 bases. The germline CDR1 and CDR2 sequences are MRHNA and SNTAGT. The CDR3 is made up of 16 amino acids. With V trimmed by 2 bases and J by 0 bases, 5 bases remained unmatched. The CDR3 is CASSDNPGGMNTEAFF. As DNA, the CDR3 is TGTGCCAGCAGTGACAATCCAGGGGGCATGAACACTGAAGCTTTCTTT.

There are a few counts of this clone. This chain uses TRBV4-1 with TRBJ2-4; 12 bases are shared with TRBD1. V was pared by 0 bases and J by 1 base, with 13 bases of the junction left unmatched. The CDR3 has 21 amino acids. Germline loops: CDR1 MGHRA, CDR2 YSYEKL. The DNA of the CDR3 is TGCGCCAGCAGCCAAGATCAATCGGGACAGGGGGCCTGGGGGGCCAAAAACATTCAGTACTTC. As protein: CASSQDQSGQGAWGAKNIQYF.

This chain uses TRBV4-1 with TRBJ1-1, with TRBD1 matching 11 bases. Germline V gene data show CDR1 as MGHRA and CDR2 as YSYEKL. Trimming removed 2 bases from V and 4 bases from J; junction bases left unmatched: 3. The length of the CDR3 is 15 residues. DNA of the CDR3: TGCGCCAGCAGCCAACCCGGGACAGGGGGCACTGAAGCTTTCTTT. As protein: CASSQPGTGGTEAFF.

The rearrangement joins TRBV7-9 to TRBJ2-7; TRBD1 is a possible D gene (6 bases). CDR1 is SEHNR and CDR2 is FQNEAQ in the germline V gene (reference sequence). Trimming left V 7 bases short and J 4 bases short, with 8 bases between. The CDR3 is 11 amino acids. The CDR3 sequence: CASNDRYEQYF. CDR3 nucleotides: TGTGCCAGCAACGACAGGTACGAGCAGTACTTC.

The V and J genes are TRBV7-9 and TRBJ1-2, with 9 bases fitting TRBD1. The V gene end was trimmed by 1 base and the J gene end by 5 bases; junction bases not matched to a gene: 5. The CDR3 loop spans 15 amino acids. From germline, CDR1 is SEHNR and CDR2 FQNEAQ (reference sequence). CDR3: CASSLDWTGAYGYTF. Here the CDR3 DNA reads TGTGCCAGCAGCTTAGATTGGACAGGGGCTTATGGCTACACCTTC. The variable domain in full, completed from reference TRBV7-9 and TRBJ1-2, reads DTGVSQNPRHKITKRGQNVTFRCDPISEHNRLYWYRQTLGQGPEFLTYFQNEAQLEKSRLLSDRFSAERPKGSFSTLEIQRTEQGDSAMYLCASSLDWTGAYGYTFGSGTRLTVV.

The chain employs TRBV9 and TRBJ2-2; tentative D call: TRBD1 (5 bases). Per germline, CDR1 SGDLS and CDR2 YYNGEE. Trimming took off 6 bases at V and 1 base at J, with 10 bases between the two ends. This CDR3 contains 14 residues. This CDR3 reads CASKIGQNTGELFF. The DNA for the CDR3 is TGTGCCAGCAAAATCGGACAGAACACCGGGGAGCTGTTTTTT.

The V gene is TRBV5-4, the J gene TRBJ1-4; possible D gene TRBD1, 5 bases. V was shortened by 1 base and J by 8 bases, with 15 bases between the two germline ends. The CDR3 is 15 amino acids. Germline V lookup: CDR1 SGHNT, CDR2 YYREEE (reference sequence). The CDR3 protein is CASSLSWGDGEKLFF. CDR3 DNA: TGTGCCAGCAGCTTGTCTTGGGGGGATGGCGAAAAACTGTTTTTT.

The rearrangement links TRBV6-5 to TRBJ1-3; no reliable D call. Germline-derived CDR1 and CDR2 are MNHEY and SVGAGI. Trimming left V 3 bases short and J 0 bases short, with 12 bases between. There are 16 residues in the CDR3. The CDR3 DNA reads TGTGCCAGCAGTTATAGCGCAGGATACTCTGGAAACACCATATATTTT. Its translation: CASSYSAGYSGNTIYF.